The present T cell receptor (beta chain) was sequenced within a study of blood T cell repertoires in COVID-19 (dated by TCRdb to about 2020). Context from the whole study: Samples from collaborators originated in the United States, Italy and Spain and spanned both the acute and convalescent phases of COVID-19. The material from the prospective study consisted of cDNA or gDNA derived from T cells, B-cell-depleted T cells, or PBMCs. The dataset comprised deeply sampled blood TCRbeta repertoires from subjects exposed to, actively infected with, or recovered from COVID-19. The repertoires were released in a freely available public database intended as a resource for research on the immune response to SARS-CoV-2. Samples were obtained from the ongoing ImmuneRACE study (first 160 participants) and from over 1,000 subjects provided by 6 global collaborators. Sample metadata almost always included a de-identified subject ID, COVID-19 status, age in years and sex. HLA class I and class II types, where available, came from metadata supplied by the sample provider rather than from assay-based typing. Overall study outcomes, separate from this receptor: Clinical and demographic metadata were provided uncurated, with the amount varying by source and participant.

With respect to this clone: It has no known antigen specificity. Base qualities are not at hand, and no much larger clone is one base apart.

V and J lose 4 bases and 2 bases, and a span of 19 bases separates them. Reading the germline V gene gives CDR1 SGHDN and CDR2 FVKESK. The CDR3 has 17 amino acids, counting the end cysteine and phenylalanine. The DNA shown is the 51-base CDR3, in frame from base 1. The collaborating institutions used their own protocols to collect whole blood in K2EDTA tubes. Collaborator samples were shipped for TCRbeta analysis as frozen whole blood, isolated PBMCs, or DNA extracted from either sample type. The immunoSEQ Assay, a bias-controlled multiplex PCR, was used to amplify TCRbeta CDR3 regions from genomic DNA. The study's processing was this. Within the assay, amplification of reference gene primers was used to estimate how many nucleated cells each sample contained. To quantify the absolute abundance of each unique TCRbeta CDR3 rearrangement, sequence reads were collapsed and filtered. For each sample, productive Simpson clonality was calculated by taking the square root of Simpson's diversity index across productive rearrangements. TCRdb retrieved this table from immuneACCESS and kept in-frame rearrangements only. Not all clones are present; in checked studies, unresolved V genes account for under half, and no reason is known for the remainder. The V and J calls and clone size come from that table; D and trimming were worked out from the DNA. For this sample the table gives around 160,000 clones, of which just under 85% were detected only once. Roughly 2.9% of the sample is taken by the ten largest.

The chain is assembled from TRBV14 and TRBJ2-3; the D gene is possibly TRBD1, with 6 bases matching. This sequence was found in a woman aged 40 to 50 with active or convalescent COVID-19. The sequenced sample consisted of peripheral blood. CDR3 sequence: CASSPLRMGAPTDTQYF. The base sequence is TGTGCCAGCAGCCCCCTAAGGATGGGGGCTCCCACAGATACGCAGTATTTT.